This entry concerns a single T cell receptor beta chain. Antigen: not known. Mouse gene names apply. The read ends 4 residues shy of where the CDR3 ends; the end is completed using the germline J gene. CD4, CD8alpha, NKG2D, NKG2ACE and other markers guided sorting of pooled cutaneous lymph node cells. These data are taken from a study of CD8+ T cells in alopecia areata. Germline-derived CDR1 and CDR2 are MNHDT and YYDKIL. This CDR3 has 14 residues. Study findings and constraints: Compared with normal scalp, lesional scalp had higher clonality and more expanded CD8+ clones. Normal skin's resident alphabeta T cells are sequenced alongside lesional scalp T cells.

Extracted RNA was reverse transcribed into cDNA, the sequencing template. TCRdb's table, derived via immunoSEQ multiplex PCR, lists solely in-frame clones and lacks some. Sampling found about 270,000 clones, none seen once. Sequencing used CD4+ T cells sorted from a lymph node. The genes are TRBV17 and TRBJ2-7; the match to TRBD2 covers 9 bases. The origin of this receptor is a C3H/HeJ mouse with alopecia areata. Strain haplotype at MHC: H2-k. Partial CDR3 DNA: TGTGCTAGCAGTAGCCCTGGGGGGGGGTAT. Translation: CASSSPGGGY. The full CDR3 reads CASSSPGGGYEQYF.